The T cell receptor (beta chain) under discussion was sequenced for a study of OX40 agonist ivuxolimab in advanced cancers. For the study at large: Clinicians treated patients with ivuxolimab, an agonistic anti-OX40 (CD134) antibody.

With regard to this clone: Its antigen remains unknown.

Study-level findings and limits: In a subset of nonresponders, normalized T-cell clonal expansion was also low.

Sequenced by immunoSEQ multiplex PCR; TCRdb stores in-frame clones only, minus some. The table lists about 50,000 clones, 80% to 90% of them singletons. Germline V CDR1 and CDR2: MNHEY, SVGAGI. This CDR3 is 14 amino acids long. V lost 1 base to trimming and J lost 6 bases, with 12 bases between them. Sequencing was performed on CD4+ or CD8+ T cells sorted from blood, taken in a trial of the OX40 agonist ivuxolimab. This chain uses TRBV6-5 with TRBJ1-2; D may be TRBD1 (5 bases). The receptor was derived from an adult with an advanced solid tumor such as melanoma, head and neck, liver or kidney cancer. The chain's CDR3 is CASSYLSGSNGYTF. The CDR3 DNA follows: TGTGCCAGCAGTTACTTGTCAGGGAGTAATGGCTACACCTTC.